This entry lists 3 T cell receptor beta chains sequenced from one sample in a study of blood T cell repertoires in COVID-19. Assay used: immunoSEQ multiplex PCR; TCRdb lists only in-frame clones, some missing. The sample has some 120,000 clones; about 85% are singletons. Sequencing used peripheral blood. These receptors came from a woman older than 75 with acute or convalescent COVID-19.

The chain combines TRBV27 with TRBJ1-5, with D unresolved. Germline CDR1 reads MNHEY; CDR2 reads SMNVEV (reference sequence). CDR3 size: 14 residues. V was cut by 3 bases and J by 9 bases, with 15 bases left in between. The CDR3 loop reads CASSFGQTHGPQHF. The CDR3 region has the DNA TGTGCCAGCAGTTTTGGCCAAACCCATGGGCCCCAGCATTTT.

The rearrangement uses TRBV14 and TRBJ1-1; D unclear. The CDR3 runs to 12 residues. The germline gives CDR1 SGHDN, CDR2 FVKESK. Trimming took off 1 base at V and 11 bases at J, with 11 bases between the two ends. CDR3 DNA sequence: TGTGCCAGCAGCCAAGGCCGGTCGTGGGCTTTCTTT. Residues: CASSQGRSWAFF.

CDR3 sequence (DNA): TGCGCCAGCAACCCGGGGGTTTATGACTATGGCTACACCTTC. It translates to CASNPGVYDYGYTF. The rearrangement links TRBV5-1 to TRBJ1-2; the D gene is possibly TRBD1 (5 bases). The germline V gene has CDR1 SGHRS and CDR2 YFSETQ. V was clipped by 6 bases and J by 3 bases, with 15 bases between them. The CDR3 runs to 14 residues.